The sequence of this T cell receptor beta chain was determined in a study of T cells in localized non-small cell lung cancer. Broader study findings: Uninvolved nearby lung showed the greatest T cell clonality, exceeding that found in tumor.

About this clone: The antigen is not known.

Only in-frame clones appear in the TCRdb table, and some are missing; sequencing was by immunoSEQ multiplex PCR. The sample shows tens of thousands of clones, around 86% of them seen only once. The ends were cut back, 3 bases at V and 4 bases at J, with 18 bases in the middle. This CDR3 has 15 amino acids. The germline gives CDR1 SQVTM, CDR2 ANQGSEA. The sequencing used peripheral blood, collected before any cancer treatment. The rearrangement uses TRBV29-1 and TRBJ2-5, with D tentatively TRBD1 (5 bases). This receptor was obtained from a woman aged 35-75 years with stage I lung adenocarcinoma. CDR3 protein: CSVEEGEGVRETQYF. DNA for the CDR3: TGCAGCGTTGAGGAAGGTGAAGGGGTGCGAGAGACCCAGTACTTC.